The source of this T cell receptor beta chain is a study of response to subunit inactivated influenza vaccine (dated by TCRdb to the late 2010s). Concerning the study at large: The study used deep quantitative T cell receptor repertoire profiling to track responses to a trivalent subunit inactivated influenza vaccine. Overall study results and their limits: The authors suggested that each seasonal influenza vaccination may recruit only a limited number of new T cells.

This clonotype was counted at least ten times. There is no known antigen for this receptor. No much larger clone exists at a distance of one base, and base qualities are not known. The library was produced with RT-PCR. Data came from an Illumina HiSeq 2500. In-frame beta chains were kept once TCRdb had trimmed the public reads at Q25 with fastp and called clones with MiXCR. Rows merge per CDR3 protein into single entries with the most common DNA and genes. This sample has about 540,000 distinct CDR3 sequences in its table, and 11% to 15% of those were observed once. The ten largest clonotypes hold 8.5% to 14% of the sample. Sample: PBMCs from blood, taken roughly 12 days after vaccination. This TCR was sampled from a man in his forties or fifties who received an inactivated influenza vaccine. Donor details come from another sample of the same person, matched by shared clones.

The bases are TGTGCCAGCAGCCCTTTCGGACGGGCAAGGGAGTATGGCTACACCTTC. Its protein reads: CASSPFGRAREYGYTF. This chain joins TRBV3-1 to TRBJ1-2; there is no confident call for the D gene. Taken from cysteine to phenylalanine, the CDR3 has 16 residues. Only the CDR3 part of the read is kept: 48 bases, read in frame from the first base. CDR1 and CDR2, looked up from the germline V gene (reference sequence), are LGHDT and YNNKEL. V and J lose 4 bases and 5 bases, and a span of 20 bases separates them.